The clone carrying this TCR beta chain was seen a handful of times. The record originates from a study of blood T cell repertoires in COVID-19. The wider study: COVID-19 samples collected from the United States, Italy and Spain covered acute and convalescent phases. Sources were T cells, B-cell-depleted T cells, or PBMCs; the material itself was cDNA or gDNA.

Authors' data handling: Amplified reference gene primers provided the basis for estimating nucleated cell counts. The assay was immunoSEQ multiplex PCR, and TCRdb's table has in-frame clones only and misses some. Clone size and the V and J calls come from that table; the DNA yielded D and trimming. The sample shows about 120,000 clones, more than 60% of them seen only once. The specimen was peripheral blood. This receptor was identified in an older man with acute or convalescent COVID-19.

The CDR3 bases are TGTGCCAGCAGTGATACGACAGGAAAGAATCAGCCCCAGCATTTT. Translated: CASSDTTGKNQPQHF. This chain uses TRBV6-4 with TRBJ1-5; D possibly corresponds to TRBD1 (6 bases). This CDR3 has 15 residues. Germline V gene lookup returns CDR1 MRHNA and CDR2 SNTAGT. V dropped 3 bases and J dropped 4 bases, with 13 bases sitting between them.